This T cell receptor beta chain emerged from a study of T cell responses to AZD1222 COVID-19 vaccine. TCRdb's copy holds only in-frame clones and misses some; the assay was immunoSEQ multiplex PCR. In the table there are more than 65,000 clones, 80% to 90% of which are singletons. CDR1 is MGHRA and CDR2 is YSYEKL in the germline V gene. The V segment lost 2 bases and the J segment 4 bases; nucleotides outside the gene matches: 10. This CDR3 has 19 amino acids. J is TRBJ2-2 and V is TRBV4-1; 13 bases map to TRBD2. The sequencing here drew on peripheral blood, taken 28 days after the second AZD1222 dose. The clonotype comes from an adult who received the AZD1222 COVID-19 vaccine. For the CDR3, the DNA is TGCGCCAGCAGCCAATTGACTAGCGGGGGGTCTCGAGGCACCGGGGAGCTGTTTTTT. Encoded protein: CASSQLTSGGSRGTGELFF.